The present TCR beta chain was sequenced within a study of T cells after yellow fever vaccination. V was shortened by 8 bases and J by 2 bases, with 10 bases between the two germline ends. Germline loops: CDR1 MNHNY, CDR2 SVGAGI (reference sequence). CDR3 length: 12 amino acids. TCRdb re-derived calls from the 5' RACE reads in MiXCR, one entry per CDR3 protein. The table has 200,000 to 300,000 distinct CDR3 sequences, approximately 12% seen once. Source: CD4+ T cells sorted from PBMCs, taken 45 days after the yellow fever booster vaccination. The V and J genes are TRBV6-6 and TRBJ2-7; unclear D gene. The receptor was isolated from a man in his thirties or forties who received the YFV17D yellow fever vaccine. This chain's CDR3 is CASQSHAYEQYF. The CDR3 region has the DNA TGTGCCAGCCAAAGTCACGCCTACGAGCAGTACTTC.